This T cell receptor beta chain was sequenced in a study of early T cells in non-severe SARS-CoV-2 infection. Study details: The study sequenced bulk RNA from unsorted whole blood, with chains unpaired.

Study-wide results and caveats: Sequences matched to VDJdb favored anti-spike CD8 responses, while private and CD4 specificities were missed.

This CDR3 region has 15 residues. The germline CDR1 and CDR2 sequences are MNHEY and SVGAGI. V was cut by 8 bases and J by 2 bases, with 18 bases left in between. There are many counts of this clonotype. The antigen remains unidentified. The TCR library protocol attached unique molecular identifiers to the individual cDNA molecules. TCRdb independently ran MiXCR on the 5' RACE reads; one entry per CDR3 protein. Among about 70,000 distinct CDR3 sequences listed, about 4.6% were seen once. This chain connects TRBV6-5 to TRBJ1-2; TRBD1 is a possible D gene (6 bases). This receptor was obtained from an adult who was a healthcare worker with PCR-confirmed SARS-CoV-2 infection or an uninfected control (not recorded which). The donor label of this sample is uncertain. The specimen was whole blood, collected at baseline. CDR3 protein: CASSKTSTGNYGYTF. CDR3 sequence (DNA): TGTGCCAGCTCTAAAACCTCAACAGGGAACTATGGCTACACCTTC.